Below, 23 T cell receptor beta chains from the same sample are listed, as sequenced in a study of blood T cell repertoires in COVID-19. Sequenced by immunoSEQ multiplex PCR; TCRdb stores in-frame clones only, minus some. This table holds roughly 190,000 clones, 89% found once. Sequences were obtained from PBMCs or T cells enriched from blood (not recorded which). These receptors all stem from a woman between 18 and 29 years old who had recovered from COVID-19.

V is TRBV23-1 and J is TRBJ2-1, with D perhaps TRBD1 (7 bases). TRBV23-1 is labeled an ORF, and its function is uncertain. This CDR3 has 15 residues. V was pared by 10 bases and J by 4 bases, with 20 bases between. CDR3 sequence reads: CAKEGARLTYNEQFF. DNA of the CDR3: TGCGCCAAGGAGGGGGCCCGTCTTACTTACAATGAGCAGTTCTTC.

This clone was detected only once. The V call is TRBV28, the J call TRBJ1-2, with D hard to call. Per the germline V gene, CDR1 is MDHEN and CDR2 is SYDVKM. V was cut by 5 bases and J by 9 bases, with 16 bases left in between. The CDR3 consists of 13 residues. The CDR3, as DNA: TGTGCCAGCAGTGCCCCAGTGGCGGGAAGCTACACCTTC. Translated, it gives CASSAPVAGSYTF.

The rearrangement links TRBV6-5 to TRBJ1-5; no clear D gene. The CDR3 runs 12 residues. Germline V lookup: CDR1 MNHEY, CDR2 SVGAGI. Trimming stripped 3 bases from V and 5 bases from J, with 5 bases between. CDR3 residues: CASSYPDQPQHF. In DNA form, the CDR3 reads TGTGCCAGCAGTTATCCCGATCAGCCCCAGCATTTT.

This clone was counted only a few times. CDR3 in amino acids: CASSTKTSNEQYF. The DNA for the CDR3 is TGTGCCAGCTCAACGAAGACTAGCAACGAGCAGTACTTC. The V and J genes are TRBV18 and TRBJ2-7; 7 positions agree with TRBD2. The CDR3 has 13 amino acids. Germline loops: CDR1 KGHSH, CDR2 LQKENI. The J segment lost 5 bases and the V segment lost 5 bases, leaving 6 bases of the junction unmatched.

This chain connects TRBV5-1 to TRBJ1-2; the match to TRBD1 covers 7 bases. J gave up 0 bases and V 3 bases, and 17 bases lay outside the gene matches. The germline V gene encodes CDR1 SGHRS and CDR2 YFSETQ. This CDR3 spans 19 amino acids. CDR3 nucleotides: TGCGCCAGCAGCTATCCCGGGACAGCAGAAGGGTTAGCTAACTATGGCTACACCTTC. Translation: CASSYPGTAEGLANYGYTF. The whole variable domain, filled in from reference TRBV5-1 and TRBJ1-2, reads KAGVTQTPRYLIKTRGQQVTLSCSPISGHRSVSWYQQTPGQGLQFLFEYFSETQRNKGNFPGRFSGRQFSNSRSEMNVSTLELGDSALYLCASSYPGTAEGLANYGYTFGSGTRLTVV.

The genes are TRBV7-9 and TRBJ1-2; D is ambiguous. The CDR3 has 15 residues. Germline V gene lookup returns CDR1 SEHNR and CDR2 FQNEAQ (reference sequence). V gave up 7 bases and J gave up 1 base, with 16 bases separating them. The CDR3 nucleotides read TGTGCCAGCACCTTGGCCTCAGGAGGTAACTATGGCTACACCTTC. Its protein product is CASTLASGGNYGYTF.

The CDR3, as DNA: TGTGCCAGCAGTTACGCCGAGGCCCAGCATTTT. It codes for CASSYAEAQHF. The V call is TRBV12-3 or TRBV12-4, the J call TRBJ1-5; D is unclear. The CDR3 is 11 amino acids. V lost 4 bases and J lost 11, with 9 bases in between.

The rearrangement links TRBV5-4 to TRBJ1-1, with 9 bases fitting TRBD1. This CDR3 has 14 amino acids. V dropped 5 bases and J dropped 1; count of bases not matched to a gene: 3. Per the germline V gene, CDR1 is SGHNT and CDR2 is YYREEE (reference sequence). The CDR3 here is CASRQGAANTEAFF. DNA of the CDR3: TGTGCCAGCAGACAGGGGGCCGCGAACACTGAAGCTTTCTTT.

The chain recombines TRBV20-1 with TRBJ2-7, with 10 bases aligning to TRBD2. CDR3 length: 14 amino acids. The J segment lost 5 bases and the V segment lost 3 bases, leaving 7 bases of the junction unmatched. Germline V lookup: CDR1 DFQATT, CDR2 SNEGSKA (reference sequence). CDR3 nucleotides: TGCAGTGCTAGTATCCTAGCGGGAGCGGACGAGCAGTACTTC. Translating it yields CSASILAGADEQYF.

V and J are TRBV3-1 (or the pseudogene TRBV3-2) and TRBJ1-3; possible D gene TRBD1, 5 bases. Looked up from germline, CDR1 is LGHDT and CDR2 is YNNKEL (reference sequence). The CDR3 has 14 residues. V was clipped by 3 bases and J by 2 bases, with 8 bases between them. For the CDR3, the DNA is TGTGCCAGCAGCCAGACAGAAACTGGAAACACCATATATTTT. This encodes CASSQTETGNTIYF.

This clone was seen once. The V and J genes are TRBV7-3 and TRBJ2-1; TRBD2 matches at 7 bases. The CDR3 spans 13 residues. Trimming removed 4 bases from V and 9 bases from J; junction bases left unmatched: 6. Germline V gives CDR1 SGHTA, CDR2 FQGTGA. The CDR3 region has the DNA TGTGCCAGCAGCTATCAAGCGGGACTTGAGCAGTTCTTC. It yields the protein CASSYQAGLEQFF.

V usage is TRBV18 and J usage is TRBJ1-2; 8 nucleotides agree with TRBD1. V dropped 6 bases and J dropped 6; count of bases not matched to a gene: 6. The CDR3 runs 13 residues. The germline gives CDR1 KGHSH, CDR2 LQKENI. The CDR3 is CASSQGAQNGYTF. The CDR3 DNA follows: TGTGCCAGCTCTCAGGGGGCGCAGAATGGCTACACCTTC.

This chain uses TRBV6-5 with TRBJ2-5, with 9 bases aligning to TRBD2. Looked up from germline, CDR1 is MNHEY and CDR2 is SVGAGI. CDR3 length: 16 residues. V lost 0 bases to trimming and J lost 5 bases; unmatched junction nucleotides: 7. The CDR3 sequence is CASSYSIAGVGETQYF. Here the CDR3 DNA reads TGTGCCAGCAGTTACTCAATAGCGGGAGTAGGTGAGACCCAGTACTTC.

J is TRBJ2-7 and V is TRBV10-3, with TRBD2 identical over 8 bases. The V gene end was trimmed by 3 bases and the J gene end by 6 bases; junction bases not matched to a gene: 7. The CDR3 has 14 residues. Germline V gene data show CDR1 as ENHRY and CDR2 as SYGVKD. CDR3 coding DNA: TGTGCCATCAGTGATAAAGCGGGAGAAGGCGAGCAGTACTTC. The encoded protein is CAISDKAGEGEQYF.

The chain couples TRBV5-1 to TRBJ2-7; TRBD1 aligns across 9 bases. CDR1 and CDR2 (germline): SGHRS, YFSETQ. This CDR3 region has 17 residues. V lost 0 bases and J lost 3; bases outside the gene matches: 10. The CDR3 DNA is TGCGCCAGCAGCTTGGGAACCGGGACAGGGTACATCTACGAGCAGTACTTC. Encoded protein: CASSLGTGTGYIYEQYF.

The chain has TRBV28 and TRBJ2-1, with 9 bases lining up with TRBD2. Trimming at V came to 6 bases and at J to 6 bases, leaving 6 bases not matched to a gene. Per the germline V gene, CDR1 is MDHEN and CDR2 is SYDVKM. CDR3 size: 14 residues. CDR3 residues: CASRKLAGLNEQFF. Written as DNA, the CDR3 is TGTGCCAGCAGAAAGCTAGCGGGACTCAATGAGCAGTTCTTC. The variable domain in full, completed from reference TRBV28 and TRBJ2-1, reads DVKVTQSSRYLVKRTGEKVFLECVQDMDHENMFWYRQDPGLGLRLIYFSYDVKMKEKGDIPEGYSVSREKKERFSLILESASTNQTSMYLCASRKLAGLNEQFFGPGTRLTVL.

V usage is TRBV7-2 and J usage is TRBJ1-4; the match to TRBD1 covers 8 bases. Germline values: CDR1 SGHTA, CDR2 FQGNSA. The CDR3 runs to 14 residues. The V gene end was trimmed by 4 bases and the J gene end by 8 bases; junction bases not matched to a gene: 6. The CDR3 reads CASSSGQGGEKLFF. CDR3 sequence (DNA): TGTGCCAGCAGCTCCGGACAGGGAGGGGAAAAACTGTTTTTT. Full variable domain (outside the CDR3, taken from reference TRBV7-2 and TRBJ1-4): GAGVSQSPSNKVTEKGKDVELRCDPISGHTALYWYRQSLGQGLEFLIYFQGNSAPDKSGLPSDRFSAERTGGSVSTLTIQRTQQEDSAVYLCASSSGQGGEKLFFGSGTQLSVL.

This clone appeared a single time. CDR3: CASSLAGYTEAFF. CDR3 DNA sequence: TGCGCCAGCAGCTTGGCAGGGTACACTGAAGCTTTCTTT. The rearrangement joins TRBV5-1 to TRBJ1-1; maybe TRBD1 (5 bases). CDR1 and CDR2 (germline): SGHRS, YFSETQ. The V and J ends lost 0 bases and 3 bases respectively, with 6 bases between them. This CDR3 is 13 amino acids long.

The chain combines TRBV9 with TRBJ2-1; the match to TRBD2 covers 7 bases. The CDR3 totals 14 residues. V gave up 7 bases and J gave up 2 bases; unmatched junction bases: 6. Germline loops: CDR1 SGDLS, CDR2 YYNGEE. CDR3 protein: CASAAGVPYNEQFF. Written as DNA, the CDR3 is TGTGCCAGCGCGGCGGGAGTCCCCTACAATGAGCAGTTCTTC.

The chain combines TRBV19 with TRBJ1-1; D unresolved. The V end lost 3 bases, the J end lost 0 bases, and 8 bases lay between the germline ends. Germline V gene data show CDR1 as LNHDA and CDR2 as SQIVND (reference sequence). The CDR3 is made up of 14 amino acids. The CDR3 spells CASSMARLNTEAFF. Here the CDR3 DNA reads TGTGCCAGTAGTATGGCCAGGTTGAACACTGAAGCTTTCTTT. The entire variable domain, with the rest obtained from reference TRBV19 and TRBJ1-1, is as follows: DGGITQSPKYLFRKEGQNVTLSCEQNLNHDAMYWYRQDPGQGLRLIYYSQIVNDFQKGDIAEGYSVSREKKESFPLTVTSAQKNPTAFYLCASSMARLNTEAFFGQGTRLTVV.

In its sample, this clone was seen once. The rearrangement uses TRBV6-5 and TRBJ2-2, with D uncertain. The CDR3 consists of 12 residues. The germline V gene encodes CDR1 MNHEY and CDR2 SVGAGI. The ends were cut back, 7 bases at V and 7 bases at J, with 10 bases in the middle. The CDR3 DNA reads TGTGCCAGCACCCTGGCCATCGGGGAGCTGTTTTTT. It translates to CASTLAIGELFF.

This clone came up once. The V call is TRBV28, the J call TRBJ1-1, with D possibly TRBD1 on 5 matching bases. The germline V gene has CDR1 MDHEN and CDR2 SYDVKM. The CDR3 is 12 amino acids. Trimming pared 3 bases from V and 6 bases from J, leaving 8 bases between. The CDR3 nucleotides read TGTGCCAGCAGTTTGGACAACTCTGAAGCTTTCTTT. Amino acid sequence: CASSLDNSEAFF.

The chain is built from TRBV3-1 (or the pseudogene TRBV3-2) and TRBJ2-3; tentative D call: TRBD2 (5 bases). The CDR3 covers 18 residues. From germline, CDR1 is LGHDT and CDR2 YNNKEL (reference sequence). V was shortened by 4 bases and J by 0 bases, with 20 bases between the two germline ends. This chain's CDR3 is CASSRPRVSLASTDTQYF. The CDR3 nucleotides are TGTGCCAGCAGCCGACCCCGAGTATCGCTAGCTAGCACAGATACGCAGTATTTT.